This is a list of T cell receptor beta chains from one sample in a study of T cells in Graves' hyperthyroidism and ophthalmopathy. TCRdb re-called the multiplex PCR reads through MiXCR, storing one row per CDR3 protein. This sample has around 440,000 distinct CDR3 sequences; 15% to 19% occur once, and the top ten carry approximately 14%. Sequencing was performed on blood. All receptors come from a woman aged 18-29 years with Graves' hyperthyroidism. The CDR3 runs from the conserved cysteine through the conserved F or W. The D gene is left open where the match is weak. A row's size may be missing; if present it is once, few, many or a size class.

NA	TRBV7-3	TRBJ1-2	NA	TGTGCCAGCAGCTTAAGGGCAGTCTTCGGCTACACCTTC	CASSLRAVFGYTF
TRBD1	TRBV11-2	TRBJ2-5	many	TGTGCCAGCAGCTTCCGGACAGGGAGAGAGACCCAGTACTTC	CASSFRTGRETQYF
TRBD1	TRBV7-9	TRBJ1-2	NA	TGTGCCAGCAGCTTAATGGGACAGGGCTTAGACTATGGCTACACCTTC	CASSLMGQGLDYGYTF
NA	TRBV6-5	TRBJ1-1	few	TGTGCCAGCAGTTACGGGGAATCTGAAGCTTTCTTT	CASSYGESEAFF
NA	TRBV6-1	TRBJ1-2	NA	TGTGCCAGCACCATGGGGGGGGGATTGGTCGGCTACACCTTC	CASTMGGGLVGYTF
NA	TRBV7-9	TRBJ2-3	many	TGTGCCAGCAGCTTTGGGACTGCAGATACGCAGTATTTT	CASSFGTADTQYF
TRBD2	TRBV3-1	TRBJ2-3	many	TGTGCCAGCAGCCAAGAGGGCGGGGGGCACCTCACAGATACGCAGTATTTT	CASSQEGGGHLTDTQYF
TRBD1	TRBV7-2	TRBJ2-1	few	TGTGCCAGCAGCTATTACAGGGGGAATGAGCAGTTCTTC	CASSYYRGNEQFF
NA	TRBV11-3	TRBJ2-1	many	TGTGCCAGCAGCTTAGATCACCGGGATTACAATGAGCAGTTCTTC	CASSLDHRDYNEQFF
NA	TRBV7-2	TRBJ2-3	NA	TGTGCCAGCAGCGCCCACCGGGGCCCGGTCACGCAGTATTTT	CASSAHRGPVTQYF
TRBD1	TRBV5-1	TRBJ1-5	few	TGCGCCAGCAGCTTGGAGGGGGCTGGTGGCAATCAGCCCCAGCATTTT	CASSLEGAGGNQPQHF
TRBD1	TRBV2	TRBJ1-5	many	TGTGCCAGCAGTCCCGGGACAGGGAGAAATCAGCCCCAGCATTTT	CASSPGTGRNQPQHF
NA	TRBV5-4	TRBJ1-1	few	TGTGCCAGCAGCTTACAGTCTTTCACTGAAGCTTTCTTT	CASSLQSFTEAFF
TRBD2	TRBV20-1	TRBJ2-1	NA	TGCAGTGCTAGCTTCGGACTAGCGGGGGGGTTCTCCTACAATGAGCAGTTCTTC	CSASFGLAGGFSYNEQFF
TRBD1	TRBV28	TRBJ2-7	NA	TGTGCCTGCAGTTTTTCGCCAGGGGGTTACTACGAGCAGTACTTC	CACSFSPGGYYEQYF
NA	TRBV5-6	TRBJ2-3	many	TGTGCCAGCAGCTTGGCCTTGGGCAGGGCGGGAGATACGCAGTATTTT	CASSLALGRAGDTQYF
NA	TRBV10-1	TRBJ1-1	many	TGCGCCAGCAGTTCCAACCAGGGCACTGAAGCTTTCTTT	CASSSNQGTEAFF
NA	TRBV10-3	TRBJ2-3	once	TGTGCCATCAGTGTTGGGGCCGCCGATACGCAGTATTTT	CAISVGAADTQYF
TRBD1	TRBV6-1	TRBJ1-5	many	TGTGCCAGCAGTGAAATACGGGCAGGGGGTCGGAAACAGCCCCAGCATTTT	CASSEIRAGGRKQPQHF
TRBD1	TRBV27	TRBJ2-5	many	TGTGCCAGCAGTTCGGACAGGGGGGAGAGGGAGACCCAGTACTTC	CASSSDRGERETQYF
TRBD2	TRBV2	TRBJ2-7	many	TGTGCCAGCAGTTCGGGAGGCCGGGCGGACGAGCAGTACTTC	CASSSGGRADEQYF